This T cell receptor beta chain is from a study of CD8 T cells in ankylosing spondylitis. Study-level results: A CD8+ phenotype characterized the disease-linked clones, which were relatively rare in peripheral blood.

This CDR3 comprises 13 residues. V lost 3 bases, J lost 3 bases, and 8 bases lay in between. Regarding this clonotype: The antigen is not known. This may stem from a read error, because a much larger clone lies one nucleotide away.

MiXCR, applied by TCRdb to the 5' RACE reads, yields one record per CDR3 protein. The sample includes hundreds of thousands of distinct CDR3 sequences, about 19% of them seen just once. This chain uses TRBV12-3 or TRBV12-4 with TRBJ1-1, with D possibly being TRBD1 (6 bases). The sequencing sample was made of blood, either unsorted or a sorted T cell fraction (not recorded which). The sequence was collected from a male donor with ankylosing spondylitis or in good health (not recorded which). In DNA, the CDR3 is TGTGCCAGCAGTTTGAACAGGGACACTGAAGCTTTCTTT. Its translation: CASSLNRDTEAFF.